The 15 T cell receptor beta chains listed next were all sequenced from one sample in a study of kidney transplant recipient with SARS-CoV-2 infection. TCRdb reprocessed the reads with MiXCR, giving one entry per CDR3 protein. The sample consists of some 220,000 distinct CDR3 sequences, about 28% of them appearing once. Sequenced material: a blood sample, taken at baseline and between days 110 and 120 from a kidney transplant recipient. These receptors came from a young adult male patient who had COVID-19 and was a kidney transplant recipient. The graft donor may have contributed some T cells.

This clonotype was counted at least ten times. This chain uses TRBV5-1 with TRBJ2-7; TRBD2 matches 11 bases. Germline CDR1 SGHRS, CDR2 YFSETQ. The CDR3 contains 18 residues. V lost 1 base, J lost 6 bases, and 15 bases stayed unmatched. The CDR3 region has the DNA TGCGCCAGCAGCTTGCAAACTAGCGGGAGATCCCTTCGCTCCGAGCAGTACTTC. Translated, it gives CASSLQTSGRSLRSEQYF.

This clonotype showed up many times. The J gene is TRBJ2-7, the V gene TRBV21-1; the table's D call, TRBD2, has no DNA check behind it. TRBV21-1 represents a pseudogene. The CDR3 length is 16 residues. In DNA form, the CDR3 reads TGTGCCAGCAGCGAAGGGAGGCCAGATTCCTCCTACGAGCAGTACTTC. Protein: CASSEGRPDSSYEQYF.

This clonotype was seen at least ten times. The gene calls are TRBV21-1 and TRBJ2-3; TRBD1 is the table's D call and was not checked against the DNA. TRBV21-1 corresponds to a pseudogene. The CDR3 extends over 13 amino acids. DNA of the CDR3: TGTGCCAGCAGCGGAACCCCGGTAGATACGCAGTATTTT. Translated, it gives CASSGTPVDTQYF.

This clonotype has at least ten counts. The V call is TRBV10-1, the J call TRBJ2-7; 12 nucleotides align to TRBD2. V was clipped by 5 bases and J by 10 bases; unmatched bases: 6. This CDR3 comprises 13 residues. From germline, CDR1 is WNHNN and CDR2 SYGVQD (reference sequence). The CDR3 sequence: CASSSGLAGTQYF. The CDR3 DNA follows: TGCGCCAGCAGTTCCGGACTAGCGGGGACTCAGTACTTC.

This clonotype was seen repeatedly, ten times or more. This rearrangement joins TRBV10-1 to TRBJ2-7, with D perhaps matching TRBD1 (6 bases). The CDR3 has 14 amino acids. The germline V gene has CDR1 WNHNN and CDR2 SYGVQD (reference sequence). V shed 2 bases and J shed 0 bases, with 8 bases lying between them. The CDR3 here is CASSERTDSYEQYF. Here the CDR3 DNA reads TGCGCCAGCAGTGAGAGGACAGACTCCTACGAGCAGTACTTC.

This clonotype was counted many times. The chain couples TRBV5-1 to TRBJ2-7, with D possibly matching TRBD2 (6 bases). The germline V gene encodes CDR1 SGHRS and CDR2 YFSETQ. This CDR3 has 12 amino acids. Trimming took off 4 bases at V and 6 bases at J, with 11 bases between the two ends. Here the CDR3 DNA reads TGCGCCAGCAGCGCCCCCGGGGGCGAGCAGTACTTC. As protein: CASSAPGGEQYF.

To note about this clonotype: This may stem from a read error, because a much larger clone lies one nucleotide away. This chain joins TRBV6-5 and TRBJ1-2; D gene uncertain. V lost 5 bases and J lost 4, with 23 bases in between. The CDR3 totals 17 residues. Germline V gene lookup returns CDR1 MNHEY and CDR2 SVGAGI. Here the CDR3 DNA reads TGTGCCAGCAGTACTTATGCGCTTTACGGAAAGACCTATGGCTACACCTTC. Translated: CASSTYALYGKTYGYTF.

As regards this clonotype: With a much larger clone just one base away, this may be a read error. The V gene is TRBV7-7, the J gene TRBJ1-4; tentatively, D is TRBD1 (5 bases). CDR1 is SSHAT and CDR2 is FNYEAQ in the germline V gene (reference sequence). The CDR3 has 14 residues. The CDR3 coding sequence is TGTGCTAGCAGCGGGGGGGGGAGAAATAAAAAACTGTTTTTT. It yields the protein CASSGGGRNKKLFF. The full variable domain, completed using reference TRBV7-7 and TRBJ1-4, is GAGVSQSPRYKVTKRGQDVTLRCDPISSHATLYWYQQALGQGPEFLTYFNYEAQPDKSGLPSDRFSAERPEGSISTLTIQRTEQRDSAMYRCASSGGGRNKKLFFGSGTQLSVL.

This clonotype was seen once. At one end, the junction sequence differs from germline, possibly due to a read error. V usage is TRBV7-6 and J usage is TRBJ1-2, with D uncertain. This CDR3 has 17 residues. Germline loops: CDR1 SGHVS, CDR2 FNYEAQ. This chain's CDR3 is CANSKSVESRKTYGYTF. CDR3 DNA sequence: TGTGCCAACAGCAAGAGTGTTGAATCTCGAAAGACCTATGGCTACACCTTC.

As concerns this clonotype: A read error is possible here, since a much larger clone lies one base away. J is TRBJ1-2 and V is TRBV6-9; D gene uncertain. This CDR3 comprises 17 residues. Germline V gives CDR1 MNHGY, CDR2 SVAAGI. V gave up 5 bases and J gave up 4 bases, with 23 bases separating them. The CDR3 loop is CASSNHKPYGRTYGYTF. CDR3 sequence (DNA): TGTGCCAGCAGTAATCACAAGCCTTACGGAAGGACCTATGGCTACACCTTC.

This clonotype has a count of ten or more. The rearrangement uses TRBV20-1 and TRBJ1-1, with TRBD1 matching over 9 bases. Germline V gives CDR1 DFQATT, CDR2 SNEGSKA (reference sequence). J was trimmed by 7 bases and V by 0 bases; bases with no gene match: 9. The CDR3 loop spans 15 amino acids. The CDR3 DNA sequence: TGCAGTGCTAGAGATGCGGGACAGGGAAGGGGTGAAGCTTTCTTT. This gives the protein CSARDAGQGRGEAFF.

With respect to this clonotype: A much larger clone sits a single nucleotide away, making a read error possible. The rearrangement links TRBV28 to TRBJ2-5, with D perhaps TRBD1 (6 bases). The CDR3 contains 14 residues. Looked up from germline, CDR1 is MDHEN and CDR2 is SYDVKM. CDR3 residues: CAGRYPKGVQTQYF. The CDR3 DNA reads as TGTGCCGGCAGGTACCCTAAGGGGGTACAGACCCAGTACTTC.

The table lists this clonotype with many counts. The chain combines TRBV3-1 with TRBJ2-2; perhaps TRBD2 as D (6 bases). The CDR3 runs to 16 residues. CDR1 and CDR2 (germline): LGHDT, YNNKEL (reference sequence). V shed 3 bases and J shed 0 bases, with 11 bases lying between them. This CDR3 is CASSQRPGANTGELFF. In nucleotides, the CDR3 is TGTGCCAGCAGCCAGCGGCCGGGGGCGAACACCGGGGAGCTGTTTTTT.

A note on this clonotype: This sequence may be a read error, since a much larger clone differs from it by one base. The chain couples TRBV6-5 to TRBJ2-1, with D perhaps matching TRBD2 (6 bases). V gave up 6 bases and J gave up 8 bases, with 20 bases separating them. Germline V lookup: CDR1 MNHEY, CDR2 SVGAGI. The CDR3 contains 15 residues. CDR3 sequence: CASSSRRAGHDEQFF. The CDR3 DNA reads as TGTGCCAGCAGCTCCCGGAGGGCAGGGCACGATGAGCAGTTCTTC.

A note on this clonotype: This sequence may be a read error, since a much larger clone differs from it by one base. V gene TRBV7-9 combines with J gene TRBJ2-3; the match to TRBD2 covers 11 bases. J was trimmed by 10 bases and V by 1 base; bases with no gene match: 7. Germline V lookup: CDR1 SEHNR, CDR2 FQNEAQ (reference sequence). This CDR3 contains 15 residues. CDR3 DNA: TGTGCCAGCAGCTTAGTGATGCTAGCGGGAGGCCCGCAGTATTTT. It translates to CASSLVMLAGGPQYF.